What follows describes a single TCR beta chain. TCRdb's copy holds only in-frame clones and misses some; the assay was immunoSEQ multiplex PCR. The data contain about 90,000 clones, around 87% of them singletons. The sample belongs to a study of blood T cell repertoires in COVID-19. Trimming took 7 bases from V and 6 from J, leaving 21 bases between them. The CDR3 is made up of 15 amino acids. Per the germline V gene, CDR1 is MDHEN and CDR2 is SYDVKM. The specimen was peripheral blood. The receptor's source is a human donor in a cohort sampled during active COVID-19. The rearrangement joins TRBV28 to TRBJ1-1; perhaps TRBD1 as D (6 bases). The CDR3 coding sequence is TGTGCCAGCATCCTAAGACCTCAGGGGACCGCTGAAGCTTTCTTT. Translating gives CASILRPQGTAEAFF.